These 5 T cell receptor beta chains share one sample of origin, sequenced in a study of CXCR3-negative and CXCR3-positive naive CD8 T cells. Each TRB cDNA library was prepared by 5' RACE (with UMI labels). Reanalyzing the 5' RACE reads, TCRdb keeps one entry per CDR3 protein, without DNA. Recorded for this sample: 130,000 or so distinct CDR3 sequences. Source material: naive CXCR3- CD8+ T cells from blood. Subset denoted: CD45RO-CCR7+CD27+CD95- naive CD8+ T cells lacking CXCR3 (TNR3-). All receptors derive from a human donor in good health. Some clones in this sample may be carry-over from other donors' samples.

The chain has TRBV6-6 and TRBJ2-2; TCRdb's D gene call, TRBD2, goes unchecked for lack of DNA. The germline V gene has CDR1 MNHNY and CDR2 SVGAGI (reference sequence). CDR3 length: 18 residues. The CDR3 region is CASSPLAGHIGPPGELFF.

This chain links TRBV27 with TRBJ2-7; TCRdb proposes TRBD1, but this gene call is untestable without DNA. Germline assignment: CDR1 MNHEY and CDR2 SMNVEV (reference sequence). The CDR3 runs 13 residues. The CDR3 loop reads CASGTGVSYEQYF.

The chain links TRBV21-1 to TRBJ2-3; the TCRdb D gene call, TRBD1, has no DNA to confirm it. TRBV21-1 is assigned pseudogene status. The CDR3 spans 14 residues. The CDR3 reads CASSKGGAPDTQYF.

The chain joins TRBV30 to TRBJ2-1. Germline lookup yields CDR1 GTSNPN and CDR2 SVGIG (reference sequence). The CDR3 totals 11 residues. The CDR3 sequence: CAWSYSNEQFF.

V gene TRBV18 combines with J gene TRBJ2-1; TCRdb proposes TRBD1, but this gene call is untestable without DNA. CDR1 is KGHSH, CDR2 LQKENI, per germline. The CDR3 extends over 14 amino acids. The CDR3: CASSLPDRVNEQFF.